The next 9 T cell receptor beta chains were all read from a single sample in a study of glioma-infiltrating T cells. The iRepertoire nested amplicon-rescue multiplex PCR amplified TCR alpha and beta CDR3s from RNA. One entry per CDR3 protein, called by TCRdb with MiXCR from the multiplex PCR reads. The sample holds 110,000 or so distinct CDR3 sequences, 25% to 30% seen once. Sequenced material: glioma tissue, nonneoplastic brain tissue, or PBMCs (not recorded which). The receptors here all came from a human donor with low-grade glioma or glioblastoma, undergoing nonglioma brain surgery, or in good health (not recorded which).

This clonotype came up many times. The rearrangement uses TRBV6-2 or TRBV6-3 and TRBJ2-7; the D gene is possibly TRBD1 (6 bases). CDR1 is MNHEY, CDR2 SVGEGT, per germline. The ends were cut back, 7 bases at V and 2 bases at J, with 12 bases in the middle. The CDR3 loop spans 13 amino acids. The DNA of the CDR3 is TGTGCCAGCAATAGAGGACAGCCCTACGAGCAGTACTTC. This translates into CASNRGQPYEQYF.

This clonotype was seen many times. The chain carries TRBV18 and TRBJ2-1, with D possibly matching TRBD1 (6 bases). Looked up from germline, CDR1 is KGHSH and CDR2 is LQKENI. There are 14 residues in the CDR3. Trimming shortened V by 2 bases and J by 12 bases, and 17 bases separated the two germline ends. The CDR3 DNA reads TGTGCCAGCTCACCATCGGCCAGGGGAACTTCGCAGTTCTTC. Residues: CASSPSARGTSQFF.

This chain links TRBV18 with TRBJ2-3; no clear D gene. Germline CDR1 reads KGHSH; CDR2 reads LQKENI. Trimming cost V 0 bases and J 3 bases, with 7 bases left between them. The length of the CDR3 is 14 residues. The CDR3 loop reads CASSPPVGTDTQYF. In nucleotides, the CDR3 is TGTGCCAGCTCACCACCCGTGGGAACAGATACGCAGTATTTT.

The table lists this clonotype with a few counts. The chain carries TRBV29-1 and TRBJ2-7, with D unresolved. Looked up from germline, CDR1 is SQVTM and CDR2 is ANQGSEA. The CDR3 spans 11 residues. The ends were cut back, 5 bases at V and 2 bases at J, with 7 bases in the middle. The CDR3 sequence is CSVLVAYEQYF. The DNA for the CDR3 is TGCAGCGTTCTGGTCGCCTACGAGCAGTACTTC.

This clonotype appeared many times. V and J are TRBV5-1 and TRBJ2-7; D is unclear. The CDR3 covers 12 residues. In germline, CDR1 is SGHRS, CDR2 YFSETQ. The V and J ends lost 2 bases and 2 bases respectively, with 5 bases between them. In DNA, the CDR3 is TGCGCCAGCAGCTTAACGGCCTACGAGCAGTACTTC. Its protein is CASSLTAYEQYF.

This clonotype was found many times. The gene calls are TRBV6-2 or TRBV6-3 and TRBJ2-7; no definite D call. Trimming took off 1 base at V and 6 bases at J, with 7 bases between the two ends. From germline, CDR1 is MNHEY and CDR2 SVGEGT. This CDR3 has 12 residues. This chain's CDR3 is CASSYWSAEQYF. The CDR3 nucleotides read TGTGCCAGCAGTTACTGGTCAGCCGAGCAGTACTTC.

To note about this clonotype: A read error may account for a junction end that differs from germline. The V gene is TRBV20-1, the J gene TRBJ1-1, with D possibly matching TRBD1 (6 bases). This CDR3 has 13 amino acids. Looked up from germline, CDR1 is DFQATT and CDR2 is SNEGSKA (reference sequence). The CDR3 DNA follows: TGCAGTGCTAGCGAACAGGGTTACACTGAAGATTTATTT. This codes for CSASEQGYTEDLF.

In regard to this clonotype: This may come from a read error, since a much larger clone is one base off. The chain couples TRBV10-3 to TRBJ1-1; possibly TRBD1 for D (5 bases). The CDR3 contains 14 residues. The V gene lost 8 bases and the J gene lost 0 bases, with 13 bases spanning the gap. Germline CDR1 is ENHRY and CDR2 is SYGVKD. The CDR3 DNA reads as TGTGCCATCGGGGCATGCCAAATGAACACTGAAGCTTTCTTT. It codes for CAIGACQMNTEAFF.

This clonotype has ten or more counts. The chain uses TRBV18 and TRBJ2-3; TRBD2 aligns across 8 bases. J was trimmed by 5 bases and V by 3 bases; bases with no gene match: 7. The CDR3 is 15 residues long. CDR1 is KGHSH and CDR2 is LQKENI in the germline V gene. Here the CDR3 reads CASSPETSVEDTQYF. CDR3 DNA: TGTGCCAGCTCACCGGAGACTAGCGTAGAAGATACGCAGTATTTT.